The present TCR beta chain was sequenced within a study of shared clonotypes between healthy human individuals. Overall study context: Two women and three men aged 18 to 49 made up the donors. Regarding the study as a whole: Non-shared clonotypes had lower generation probabilities than clonotypes shared by all four sorted-subset donors.

CD45RO-negative CD8 cells positively selected for CCR7 made up the naive population, which excluded terminally differentiated effector memory CD45RA+ cells. A word on this clone: Its specificity is not known. Distinct nucleotide sequences in the sample also encode this CDR3.

For each subset, genomic DNA was distributed in equal portions over several immunoSEQ plates. Per the original methods: ImmunoSEQ only sent back junction sequences with no quality scores, so filtering was done differently. The method was immunoSEQ multiplex PCR; TCRdb's version includes in-frame clones alone and lacks a portion of them. That table gives V, J and clone size, and the DNA gave D and trimming. The sample records nearly 2 million clones, less than 95% being singletons. V gave up 0 bases and J gave up 3 bases, with 7 bases separating them. Germline V lookup: CDR1 SGDLS, CDR2 YYNGEE. The CDR3 runs to 13 residues.

Sequences were obtained from naive CD8+ T cells sorted from blood. The TCR sequence derives from a man younger than 30 in good health. The V gene is TRBV9, the J gene TRBJ2-7; the D is unclear. Here the CDR3 DNA reads TGTGCCAGCAGCGTAGGGAACGGCTACGAGCAGTACTTC. It codes for CASSVGNGYEQYF.